This T cell receptor beta chain originates from a study of memory CD4+ T cells and cytomegalovirus serostatus. Study-level results: 67 of 164 known CMV-associated TCRbeta sequences appeared in CD4+ memory.

The sort gate was single viable CD3+CD4+CD8-CD45RO+ cells for memory CD4+ T cells. Measured with immunoSEQ multiplex PCR; TCRdb has only the in-frame clones, and not every one. This sample has under 80,000 clones, with roughly 80% found just once. The germline V gene has CDR1 LNHDA and CDR2 SQIVND (reference sequence). This CDR3 region has 14 residues. V was clipped by 1 base and J by 1 base, with 7 bases between them. This clone was counted only a few times. What it recognizes is unknown. The V call is TRBV19, the J call TRBJ1-1; unclear D gene. The sequence derives from an adult in good health and CMV-seronegative. Sequences were obtained from memory CD4+ T cells from blood. The CDR3 DNA reads as TGTGCCAGTAGTATAGGGAGAGCGAACACTGAAGCTTTCTTT. Translated: CASSIGRANTEAFF. The full variable domain, completed using reference TRBV19 and TRBJ1-1, is DGGITQSPKYLFRKEGQNVTLSCEQNLNHDAMYWYRQDPGQGLRLIYYSQIVNDFQKGDIAEGYSVSREKKESFPLTVTSAQKNPTAFYLCASSIGRANTEAFFGQGTRLTVV.